The 23 T cell receptor beta chains presented below share a single source sample, sequenced in a study of CD8+ T cells in alopecia areata. Reverse transcribed after extraction, RNA yielded cDNA as the sequencing template. Using immunoSEQ multiplex PCR, the repertoire was profiled, and TCRdb retains in-frame clones only, with some absent. The sample shows 110,000 or so clones, approximately 59% of them seen only once. The specimen sequenced was CD8+ T cells sorted from blood. The receptors were sampled from a human donor in good health.

The rearrangement uses TRBV7-2 and TRBJ1-2; possibly TRBD1 for D (5 bases). V shed 4 bases and J shed 3 bases, with 9 bases lying between them. Germline V gene data show CDR1 as SGHTA and CDR2 as FQGNSA. This CDR3 comprises 13 residues. The CDR3 loop reads CASSSGTYYGYTF. The CDR3 DNA sequence: TGTGCCAGCAGCTCCGGGACGTACTATGGCTACACCTTC.

The CDR3 sequence: CSVDEGWGMNTEAFF. In nucleotides, the CDR3 is TGCAGCGTTGATGAAGGTTGGGGCATGAACACTGAAGCTTTCTTT. V gene TRBV29-1 combines with J gene TRBJ1-1; D may be TRBD1 (5 bases). Germline CDR1 and CDR2: SQVTM and ANQGSEA. The CDR3 has 15 residues. Trimming pared 3 bases from V and 0 bases from J, leaving 14 bases between. The complete variable domain, with remaining parts taken from reference TRBV29-1 and TRBJ1-1, reads SAVISQKPSRDICQRGTSLTIQCQVDSQVTMMFWYRQQPGQSLTLIATANQGSEATYESGFVIDKFPISRPNLTFSTLTVSNMSPEDSSIYLCSVDEGWGMNTEAFFGQGTRLTVV.

This chain connects TRBV13 to TRBJ2-7; tentatively, D is TRBD1 or TRBD2 (5 bases each). Trimming stripped 5 bases from V and 4 bases from J, with 21 bases between. This CDR3 comprises 16 residues. Germline V gene sequence: CDR1 PRHDT, CDR2 FYEKMQ (reference sequence). In DNA, the CDR3 is TGTGCCAGCAGCCATAACGTGGGGGTCCTCGCTTACGAGCAGTACTTC. Translated, it gives CASSHNVGVLAYEQYF. Full variable domain (outside the CDR3, taken from reference TRBV13 and TRBJ2-7): AAGVIQSPRHLIKEKRETATLKCYPIPRHDTVYWYQQGPGQDPQFLISFYEKMQSDKGSIPDRFSAQQFSDYHSELNMSSLELGDSALYFCASSHNVGVLAYEQYFGPGTRLTVT.

V and J are TRBV6-6 and TRBJ2-1, with D perhaps matching TRBD1 (5 bases). Trimming left V 5 bases short and J 5 bases short, with 10 bases between. This CDR3 comprises 13 residues. CDR1 is MNHNY, CDR2 SVGAGI, per germline (reference sequence). CDR3 region: CASSRDRNNEQFF. The CDR3 bases are TGTGCCAGCAGTCGCGACAGAAACAATGAGCAGTTCTTC.

In its sample, this clone was seen a few times. The genes are TRBV14 and TRBJ1-2, with D perhaps matching TRBD1 (5 bases). There are 13 residues in the CDR3. CDR1 and CDR2 (germline): SGHDN, FVKESK. V was pared by 5 bases and J by 2 bases, with 9 bases between. For the CDR3, the DNA is TGTGCCAGCAGCACCGGGACGAACTATGGCTACACCTTC. It specifies CASSTGTNYGYTF.

The chain has TRBV28 and TRBJ2-3; D is perhaps TRBD2 (7 bases). The germline gives CDR1 MDHEN, CDR2 SYDVKM. The CDR3 totals 17 residues. V was trimmed by 5 bases and J by 2 bases, leaving 20 bases between them. This chain's CDR3 is CASSHKRGSGDTDTQYF. Written as DNA, the CDR3 is TGTGCCAGCAGTCACAAAAGGGGGAGCGGGGACACAGATACGCAGTATTTT. Variable domain in full (rest from reference TRBV28 and TRBJ2-3): DVKVTQSSRYLVKRTGEKVFLECVQDMDHENMFWYRQDPGLGLRLIYFSYDVKMKEKGDIPEGYSVSREKKERFSLILESASTNQTSMYLCASSHKRGSGDTDTQYFGPGTRLTVL.

This chain uses TRBV2 with TRBJ2-3; 8 bases are a match to TRBD2. V trimming: 3 bases; J trimming: 5 bases; junction bases outside the gene matches: 4. CDR1 SNHLY and CDR2 FYNNEI come from the germline V gene. The CDR3 sequence is 14 residues long. The CDR3 spells CASSDGGAGDTQYF. Written as DNA, the CDR3 is TGTGCCAGCAGTGACGGGGGGGCGGGAGATACGCAGTATTTT.

The rearrangement joins TRBV2 to TRBJ1-6, with a tentative D call TRBD1 (5 bases). The CDR3 spans 17 residues. V was trimmed by 6 bases and J by 7 bases, leaving 22 bases between them. The germline CDR1 and CDR2 sequences are SNHLY and FYNNEI. The CDR3 loop is CASSPFLAGLLNSPLHF. The CDR3, as DNA: TGTGCCAGCAGCCCTTTCCTGGCAGGGCTTTTAAATTCACCCCTCCACTTT.

The genes are TRBV15 and TRBJ1-5; 9 positions match TRBD1. Losses at the gene ends were 5 bases for V and 4 bases for J; bases not matched to a gene: 9. Germline-derived CDR1 and CDR2 are LNHNV and YYDKDF (reference sequence). CDR3 length equals 16 residues. CDR3 coding DNA: TGTGCCACCAGCTCCCCCGGGACAGGGCCAAATCAGCCCCAGCATTTT. Translating it yields CATSSPGTGPNQPQHF.

For this clone: The junction departs from the called germline gene at one end, perhaps through a read error. This chain links TRBV10-3 with TRBJ2-2; D may be TRBD2 (5 bases). The CDR3 contains 14 residues. Germline CDR1 is ENHRY and CDR2 is SYGVKD. CDR3 nucleotide sequence: TGTGCCAGCAGTGAAGCGGACGGCACCGGGGAGCTGTTTTTT. This codes for CASSEADGTGELFF.

A word on this clone: At one end the junction does not follow the germline gene, possibly because of a read error. The chain joins TRBV7-7 to TRBJ2-1; 9 positions match TRBD2. The CDR3 has 13 amino acids. The germline V gene encodes CDR1 SSHAT and CDR2 FNYEAQ (reference sequence). The CDR3 DNA reads as TGTGCTAGCAGCTTCCTAGCGGGGAATGAGCAGTTCTTC. It is translated as CASSFLAGNEQFF.

Only one count was recorded for this clone. The chain uses TRBV20-1 and TRBJ1-2; a possible D gene is TRBD1 (6 bases). V gave up 5 bases and J gave up 7 bases, with 11 bases separating them. The CDR3 runs 11 residues. In germline, CDR1 is DFQATT, CDR2 SNEGSKA (reference sequence). As DNA, the CDR3 is TGCAGTGCTCTAGTAGGGGGTGGCTACACCTTC. It specifies CSALVGGGYTF.

This chain joins TRBV15 and TRBJ2-2; a weak D match, TRBD2 (6 bases). The CDR3 consists of 13 residues. CDR1 LNHNV and CDR2 YYDKDF come from the germline V gene (reference sequence). The V end was cut by 2 bases, the J end by 7 bases, with 8 bases between. CDR3 nucleotides: TGTGCCACCAGCAGAACTAGCTACGGGGAGCTGTTTTTT. Protein product: CATSRTSYGELFF.

The rearrangement joins TRBV9 to TRBJ2-3, with 9 bases identical to TRBD2. The J segment lost 3 bases and the V segment lost 4 bases, leaving 6 bases of the junction unmatched. The germline V gene encodes CDR1 SGDLS and CDR2 YYNGEE. This CDR3 spans 15 amino acids. The CDR3 region has the DNA TGTGCCAGCAGCACCGGGACTAGCAAGACAGATACGCAGTATTTT. It encodes CASSTGTSKTDTQYF. Variable domain in full (rest from reference TRBV9 and TRBJ2-3): DSGVTQTPKHLITATGQRVTLRCSPRSGDLSVYWYQQSLDQGLQFLIQYYNGEERAKGNILERFSAQQFPDLHSELNLSSLELGDSALYFCASSTGTSKTDTQYFGPGTRLTVL.

This clone has only a few counts. V gene TRBV27 combines with J gene TRBJ2-3; 7 bases fit TRBD2. Per the germline V gene, CDR1 is MNHEY and CDR2 is SMNVEV (reference sequence). Trimming took 6 bases from V and 1 from J; bases not matched to a gene: 4. The CDR3 is 14 amino acids. The CDR3: CASSGGMGTDTQYF. In DNA form, the CDR3 reads TGTGCCAGCAGCGGGGGGATGGGCACAGATACGCAGTATTTT.

V is TRBV4-3 and J is TRBJ2-5; D perhaps matches TRBD1 (5 bases). The V end lost 0 bases, the J end lost 4 bases, and 12 bases lay between the germline ends. Germline CDR1 reads LGHNA; CDR2 reads YSLEER. The CDR3 consists of 15 residues. CDR3 sequence: CASSQDSSGPETQYF. The CDR3 DNA sequence: TGCGCCAGCAGCCAAGACTCTTCAGGGCCAGAGACCCAGTACTTC.

This clone has a single count. The chain combines TRBV5-4 with TRBJ2-3, with D perhaps TRBD2 (6 bases). V was clipped by 4 bases and J by 4 bases, with 19 bases between them. The CDR3 length is 16 residues. Per the germline V gene, CDR1 is SGHNT and CDR2 is YYREEE (reference sequence). In nucleotides, the CDR3 is TGTGCCAGCAGCCCGCTTCCCGGACTACCGCCAGATACGCAGTATTTT. Residues: CASSPLPGLPPDTQYF.

To note about this clone: Other DNA sequences from this sample encode an identical CDR3 as well. V and J are TRBV5-1 and TRBJ1-5; D is undetermined. The CDR3 consists of 13 residues. The germline gives CDR1 SGHRS, CDR2 YFSETQ. V shed 0 bases and J shed 5 bases, with 6 bases lying between them. CDR3: CASSLGGDQPQHF. The DNA for the CDR3 is TGCGCCAGCAGCTTGGGCGGAGATCAGCCCCAGCATTTT.

The chain recombines TRBV29-1 with TRBJ2-3; TRBD1 or TRBD2 may be the D gene (5 bases each). CDR1 is SQVTM and CDR2 is ANQGSEA in the germline V gene. The CDR3 runs to 13 residues. V gave up 3 bases and J gave up 4 bases, with 11 bases separating them. The CDR3 loop is CSVERGSSDTQYF. The CDR3 coding sequence is TGCAGCGTTGAGAGGGGATCATCAGATACGCAGTATTTT.

J is TRBJ1-6 and V is TRBV28; 8 bases map to TRBD1. CDR1 and CDR2 from the germline V gene are MDHEN and SYDVKM. This CDR3 contains 15 residues. The junction had 8 bases not matched to a gene; V was cut back by 3 bases and J by 10 bases. CDR3 sequence (DNA): TGTGCCAGCAGTTTCCCCGGACAGGGAGGATCACCCCTCCACTTT. Protein: CASSFPGQGGSPLHF.

The rearrangement joins TRBV9 to TRBJ2-3, with a possible D match to TRBD1 (5 bases). Germline loops: CDR1 SGDLS, CDR2 YYNGEE. CDR3 size: 15 residues. The V gene lost 4 bases and the J gene lost 3 bases, with 15 bases spanning the gap. The CDR3 region is CASSLWVGRTDTQYF. CDR3 coding DNA: TGTGCCAGCAGCCTCTGGGTGGGGCGAACAGATACGCAGTATTTT.

The CDR3 loop reads CASSQESGAIEYEQYF. CDR3 DNA: TGTGCCAGCAGCCAAGAATCCGGGGCCATTGAGTACGAGCAGTACTTC. The V gene is TRBV4-2, the J gene TRBJ2-7; D is possibly TRBD1 or TRBD2 (5 bases each). Germline V gene data show CDR1 as LGHNA and CDR2 as YNFKEQ. This CDR3 spans 16 amino acids. V was clipped by 0 bases and J by 4 bases, with 16 bases between them.

This rearrangement joins TRBV9 to TRBJ2-4, with TRBD1 identical over 9 bases. Germline-derived CDR1 and CDR2 are SGDLS and YYNGEE. The CDR3 length is 14 residues. Losses at the gene ends were 4 bases for V and 8 bases for J; bases not matched to a gene: 7. The CDR3 DNA is TGTGCCAGCAGCCCCATGGACAGGGGTTACATTCAGTACTTC. The encoded protein is CASSPMDRGYIQYF.